This T cell receptor beta chain was captured in a study of TIL therapy for anti-PD-1-resistant metastatic lung cancer. As regards this clone: The antigen remains unidentified.

Sequencing used immunoSEQ v3. Measured with immunoSEQ multiplex PCR; TCRdb has only the in-frame clones, and not every one. The table has tens of thousands of clones, around 80% seen once. Broader study findings: Treatment-naive, never-smoker and oncogene-addicted patients were overrepresented in this highly selected cohort.

The time point here: pre-treatment sample, taken before nivolumab and TIL therapy. Enrollment ran from October 2017 to early 2020. The CDR3 has 14 residues. V shed 2 bases and J shed 0 bases, with 6 bases lying between them. CDR1 and CDR2 from the germline V gene are SGHTA and FQGTGA. The specimen comprised blood, sampled at baseline. The V gene is TRBV7-3, the J gene TRBJ2-3; D might be TRBD2 (5 bases). The receptor was derived from a man in his 70s with non-small cell lung cancer. As DNA, the CDR3 is TGTGCCAGCAGCTTATGGGAGAGCACAGATACGCAGTATTTT. The encoded protein is CASSLWESTDTQYF. The entire variable domain, with the rest obtained from reference TRBV7-3 and TRBJ2-3, is as follows: GAGVSQTPSNKVTEKGKYVELRCDPISGHTALYWYRQSLGQGPEFLIYFQGTGAADDSGLPNDRFFAVRPEGSVSTLKIQRTERGDSAVYLCASSLWESTDTQYFGPGTRLTVL.